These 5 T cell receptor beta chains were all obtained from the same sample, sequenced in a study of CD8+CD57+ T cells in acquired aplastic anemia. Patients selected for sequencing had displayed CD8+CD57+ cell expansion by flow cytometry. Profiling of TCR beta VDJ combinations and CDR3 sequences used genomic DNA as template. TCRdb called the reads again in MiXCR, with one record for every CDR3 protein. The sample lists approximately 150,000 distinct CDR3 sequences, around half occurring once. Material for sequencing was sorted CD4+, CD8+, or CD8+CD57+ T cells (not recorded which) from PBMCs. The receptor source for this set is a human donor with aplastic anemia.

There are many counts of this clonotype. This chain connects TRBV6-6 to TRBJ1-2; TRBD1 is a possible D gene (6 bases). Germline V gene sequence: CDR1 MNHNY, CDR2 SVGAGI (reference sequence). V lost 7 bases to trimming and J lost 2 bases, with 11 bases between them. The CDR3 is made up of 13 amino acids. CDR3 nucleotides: TGTGCCAGCATAATCGGACAGAACTATGGCTACACCTTC. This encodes CASIIGQNYGYTF.

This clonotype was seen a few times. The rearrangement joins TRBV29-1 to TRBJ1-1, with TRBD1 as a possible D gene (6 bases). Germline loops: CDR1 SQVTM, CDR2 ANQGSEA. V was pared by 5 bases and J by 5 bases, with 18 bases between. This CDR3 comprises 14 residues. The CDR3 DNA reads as TGCAGCGTTCCCGGTACAGGGTGGGGGACTGAAGCTTTCTTT. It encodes CSVPGTGWGTEAFF.

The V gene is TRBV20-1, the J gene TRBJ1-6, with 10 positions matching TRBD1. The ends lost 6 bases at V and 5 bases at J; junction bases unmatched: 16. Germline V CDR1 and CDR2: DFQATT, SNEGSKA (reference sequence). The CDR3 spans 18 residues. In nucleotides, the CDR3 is TGCAGTGCCGGGGACAGGGGTTTCTATGGGTCCCATAATTCACCCCTCCACTTT. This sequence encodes CSAGDRGFYGSHNSPLHF.

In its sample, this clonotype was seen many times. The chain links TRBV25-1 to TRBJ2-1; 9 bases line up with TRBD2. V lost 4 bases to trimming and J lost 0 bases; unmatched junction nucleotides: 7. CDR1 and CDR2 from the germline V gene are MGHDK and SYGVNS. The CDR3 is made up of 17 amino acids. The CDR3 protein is CASSVSSGASSYNEQFF. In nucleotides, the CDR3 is TGTGCCAGCAGTGTCTCTAGCGGGGCGAGCTCCTACAATGAGCAGTTCTTC.

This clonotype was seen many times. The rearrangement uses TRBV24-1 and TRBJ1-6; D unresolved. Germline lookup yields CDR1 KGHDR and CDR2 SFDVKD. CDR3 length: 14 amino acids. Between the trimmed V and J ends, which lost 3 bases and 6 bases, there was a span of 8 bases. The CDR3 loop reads CATSDIPPNSPLHF. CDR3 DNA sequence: TGTGCCACCAGTGATATACCGCCTAATTCACCCCTCCACTTT.